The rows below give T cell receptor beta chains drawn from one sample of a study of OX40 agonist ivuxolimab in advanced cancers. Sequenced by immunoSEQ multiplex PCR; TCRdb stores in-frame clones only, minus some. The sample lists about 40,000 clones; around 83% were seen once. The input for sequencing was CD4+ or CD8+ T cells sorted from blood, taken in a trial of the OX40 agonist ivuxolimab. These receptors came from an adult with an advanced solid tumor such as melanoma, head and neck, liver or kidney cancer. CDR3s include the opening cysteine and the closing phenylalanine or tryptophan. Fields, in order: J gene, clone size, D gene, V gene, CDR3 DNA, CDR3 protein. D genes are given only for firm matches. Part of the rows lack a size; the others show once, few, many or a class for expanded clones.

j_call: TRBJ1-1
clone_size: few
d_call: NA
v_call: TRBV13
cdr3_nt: TGTGCCAGCAGCTCAGGAGGGTACACTGAAGCTTTCTTT
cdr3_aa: CASSSGGYTEAFF

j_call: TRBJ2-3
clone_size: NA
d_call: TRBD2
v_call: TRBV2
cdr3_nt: TGTGCCAGCAGTAGAAGCGGGAGGGCAACAGATACGCAGTATTTT
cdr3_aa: CASSRSGRATDTQYF

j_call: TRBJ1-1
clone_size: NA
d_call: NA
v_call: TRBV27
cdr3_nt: TGTGCCAGCAGTTTATGGGGGACGGTAGAAGCTTTCTTT
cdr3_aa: CASSLWGTVEAFF

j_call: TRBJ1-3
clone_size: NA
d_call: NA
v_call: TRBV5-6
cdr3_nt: TGTGCCAGCAGCTTGGCTGGGTCTGGAAACACCATATATTTT
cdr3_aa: CASSLAGSGNTIYF

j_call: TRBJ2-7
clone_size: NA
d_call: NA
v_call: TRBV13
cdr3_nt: TGTGCCACCAGCTATACGGGAGACTACGAGCAGTACTTC
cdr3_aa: CATSYTGDYEQYF

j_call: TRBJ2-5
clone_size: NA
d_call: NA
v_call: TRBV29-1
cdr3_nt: TGCAGCGTTAAACATCTGTACCAAGAGACCCAGTACTTC
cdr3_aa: CSVKHLYQETQYF

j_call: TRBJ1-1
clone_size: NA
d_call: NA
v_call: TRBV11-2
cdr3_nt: TGTGCCAGCAGCTCAGATCCGGGAGGTAAGAACACTGAAGCTTTCTTT
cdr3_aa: CASSSDPGGKNTEAFF

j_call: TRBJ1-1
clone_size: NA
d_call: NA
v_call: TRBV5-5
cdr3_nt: TGTGCCAGCAGCTTGGCCCTACGGGGGGCTTTCTTT
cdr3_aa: CASSLALRGAFF

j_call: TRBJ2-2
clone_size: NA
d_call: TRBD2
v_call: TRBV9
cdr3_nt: TGTGCCAGCAGCGCCAGTCTCCGGGCGGGGGGGCCACCGAGCACCGGGGAGCTGTTTTTT
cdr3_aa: CASSASLRAGGPPSTGELFF

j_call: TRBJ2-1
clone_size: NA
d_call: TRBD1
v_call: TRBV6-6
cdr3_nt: TGTGCCAGCAGTTACGCCCCGACAGGGAGTACCAATGAGCAGTTCTTC
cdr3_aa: CASSYAPTGSTNEQFF

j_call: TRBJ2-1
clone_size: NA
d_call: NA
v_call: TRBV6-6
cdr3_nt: TGTGCCAGCAGTTACGGACTGTACAATGAGCAGTTCTTC
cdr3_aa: CASSYGLYNEQFF

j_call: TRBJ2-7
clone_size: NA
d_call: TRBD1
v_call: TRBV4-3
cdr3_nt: TGCGCCAGCAGCCTGGGCCCGGGACAGGGGCCCGAGCAGTACTTC
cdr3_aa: CASSLGPGQGPEQYF

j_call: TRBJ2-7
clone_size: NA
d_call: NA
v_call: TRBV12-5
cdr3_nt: TGTGCTAGTGGTTTTGGATACGAGCAGTACTTC
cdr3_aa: CASGFGYEQYF

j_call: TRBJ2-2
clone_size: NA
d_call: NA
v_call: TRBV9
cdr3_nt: TGTGCCAGCAGCGTAGTTGGGCTCGCGAACACCGGGGAGCTGTTTTTT
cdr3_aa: CASSVVGLANTGELFF

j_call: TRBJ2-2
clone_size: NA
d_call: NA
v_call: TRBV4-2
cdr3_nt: TGTGCCAGCAGCCCAATCGGAGACTACGGGAACACCGGGGAGCTGTTTTTT
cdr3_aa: CASSPIGDYGNTGELFF

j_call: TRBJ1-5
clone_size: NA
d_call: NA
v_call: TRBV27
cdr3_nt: TGTGCCAGCAGTTTAGGAAGGGTCAATCAGCCCCAGCATTTT
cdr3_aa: CASSLGRVNQPQHF

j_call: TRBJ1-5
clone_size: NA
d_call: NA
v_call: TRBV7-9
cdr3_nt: TGTGCCAGCAGCTTAGTGGGGAGGGGCCAGGCTAATCAGCCCCAGCATTTT
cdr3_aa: CASSLVGRGQANQPQHF

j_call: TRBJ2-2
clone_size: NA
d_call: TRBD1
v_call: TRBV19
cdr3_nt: TGTGCCAGTAGCCCATGGACAGGGGACACCGGGGAGCTGTTTTTT
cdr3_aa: CASSPWTGDTGELFF

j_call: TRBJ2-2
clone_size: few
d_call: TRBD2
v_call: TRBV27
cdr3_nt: TGTGCCAGCAGTTTATCAGGCCTAGCGGGGGGGATCGGGGAGCTGTTTTTT
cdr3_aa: CASSLSGLAGGIGELFF

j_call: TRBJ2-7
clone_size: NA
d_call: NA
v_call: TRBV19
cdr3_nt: TGTGCCAGTAGTATAGATCTGTCAGGGCGCTACGAGCAGTACTTC
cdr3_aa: CASSIDLSGRYEQYF

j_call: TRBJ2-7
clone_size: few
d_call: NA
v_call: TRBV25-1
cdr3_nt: TGTGCCAGCAGTGACGCGGTTGAGCAGTACTTC
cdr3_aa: CASSDAVEQYF

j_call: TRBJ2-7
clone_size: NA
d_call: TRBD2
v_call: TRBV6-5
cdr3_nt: TGTGCCAGCAGTTTTTCTAGCGGGAGATTGGAGGAGCAGTACTTC
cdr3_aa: CASSFSSGRLEEQYF

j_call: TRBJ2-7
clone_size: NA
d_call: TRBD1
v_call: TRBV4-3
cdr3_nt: TGCGCCAGCAGCCAAGGGACAGGGGTCGCCTACGAGCAGTACTTC
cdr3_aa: CASSQGTGVAYEQYF

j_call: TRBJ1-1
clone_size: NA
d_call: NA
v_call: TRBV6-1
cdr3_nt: TGTGCCAGCAGTGAATGGGTTAACACTGAAGCTTTCTTT
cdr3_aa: CASSEWVNTEAFF

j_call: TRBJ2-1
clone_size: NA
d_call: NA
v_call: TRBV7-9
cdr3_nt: TGTGCCAGCAGACCCGGCCGGGAGCGTGGTGAGCAGTTCTTC
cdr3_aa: CASRPGRERGEQFF

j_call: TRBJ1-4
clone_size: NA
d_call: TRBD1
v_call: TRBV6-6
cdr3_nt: TGTGCCAGCAGTTACGTCCGGGACAGGGGTGAAAAACTGTTTTTT
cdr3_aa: CASSYVRDRGEKLFF

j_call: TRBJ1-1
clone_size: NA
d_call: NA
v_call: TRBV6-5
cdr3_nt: TGTGCCAGCAGTTACTCGATCCGGGCCCGGGACACTGAAGCTTTCTTT
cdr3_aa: CASSYSIRARDTEAFF

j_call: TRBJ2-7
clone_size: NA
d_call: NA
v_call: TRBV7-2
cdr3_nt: TGTGCCAGCAGCTTAGCCGGGGGACAGTCCTACGAGCAGTACTTC
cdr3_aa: CASSLAGGQSYEQYF

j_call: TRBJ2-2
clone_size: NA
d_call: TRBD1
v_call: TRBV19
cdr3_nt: TGTGCCAGTAGTGACGGACAGGGGACTATCACCGGGGAGCTGTTTTTT
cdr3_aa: CASSDGQGTITGELFF

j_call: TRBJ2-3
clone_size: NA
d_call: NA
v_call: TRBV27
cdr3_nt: TGTGCCAGCAGTTTTTTATCCCGGATGAGCACAGATACGCAGTATTTT
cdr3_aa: CASSFLSRMSTDTQYF

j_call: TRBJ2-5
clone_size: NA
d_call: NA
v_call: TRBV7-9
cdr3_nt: TGTGCCAGCAGCTCAGGTCCCGAAGAGACCCAGTACTTC
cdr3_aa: CASSSGPEETQYF

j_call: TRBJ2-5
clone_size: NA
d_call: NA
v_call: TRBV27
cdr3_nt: TGTGCGACAAAGGGGGGGCGCTGGGGGGGAGAGACCCAGTACTTC
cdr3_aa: CATKGGRWGGETQYF

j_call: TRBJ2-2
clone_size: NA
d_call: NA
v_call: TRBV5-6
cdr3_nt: TGTGCCAGCAGGATGGGGGAGGCCGGTAACACCGGGGAGCTGTTTTTT
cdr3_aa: CASRMGEAGNTGELFF

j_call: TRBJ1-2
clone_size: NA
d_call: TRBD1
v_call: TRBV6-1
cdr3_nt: TGTGCCAGCAGTGAAGCCGCCGGGACAGCCTCTGGCTACACCTTC
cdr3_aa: CASSEAAGTASGYTF

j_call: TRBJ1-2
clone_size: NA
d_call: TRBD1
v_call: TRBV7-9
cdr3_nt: TGTGCCAGCAGCCCAGGAACAGGGGCCTATGGCTACACCTTC
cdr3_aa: CASSPGTGAYGYTF

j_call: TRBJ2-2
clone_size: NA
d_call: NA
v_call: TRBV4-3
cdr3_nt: TGCGCCAGCAGCCAAGACGGGGGGCCGGTCACCGGGGAGCTGTTTTTT
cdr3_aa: CASSQDGGPVTGELFF

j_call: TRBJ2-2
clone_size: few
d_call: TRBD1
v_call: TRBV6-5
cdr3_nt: TGTGCCAGCAGCTCGGGACAGGGAAACACCGGGGAGCTGTTTTTT
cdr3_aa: CASSSGQGNTGELFF

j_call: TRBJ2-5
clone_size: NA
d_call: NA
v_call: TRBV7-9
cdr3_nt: TGTGCCAGCAGCCCCGCGGTGGGCCAAGAGACCCAGTACTTC
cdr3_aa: CASSPAVGQETQYF

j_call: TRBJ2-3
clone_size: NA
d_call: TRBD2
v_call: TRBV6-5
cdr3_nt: TGTGCCAGCAGTCTAGCGGGGACAGATACGCAGTATTTT
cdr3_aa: CASSLAGTDTQYF

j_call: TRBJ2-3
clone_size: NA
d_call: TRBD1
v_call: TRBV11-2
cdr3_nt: TGTGCCAGCAGCCGATTCGTGACAGGGGGCACGAGCACAGATACGCAGTATTTT
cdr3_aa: CASSRFVTGGTSTDTQYF

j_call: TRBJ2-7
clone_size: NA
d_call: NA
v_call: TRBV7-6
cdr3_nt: TGTGCCAGCAGCTTAGGGGTGGGGAGCTCCTACGAGCAGTACTTC
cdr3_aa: CASSLGVGSSYEQYF